Sequencing of this T cell receptor (beta chain) was carried out in a study of shared clonotypes between healthy human individuals. The study's findings and limits: Naive CD4 clonotypes were shared across a handful of donors at 4.5% to 6.5%.

This clone was counted once. Its matching antigen is unknown. Profiling relied on immunoSEQ multiplex PCR, and the TCRdb table lists in-frame clones only, not all of them. The sample includes 850,000 to 1,200,000 clones, roughly 80% of them seen just once. Per the germline V gene, CDR1 is SGHAT and CDR2 is FQNNGV. The CDR3 contains 16 residues. V lost 2 bases, J lost 4 bases, and 5 bases stayed unmatched. Into CD45RA+ naive and CD45RA-negative memory subsets, the CD4+ cells were split. The sequenced material came from memory CD4+ T cells sorted from blood. Subset meaning: CD45RA-negative fraction. The rearrangement joins TRBV11-2 to TRBJ2-5, with 12 bases identical to TRBD2. This TCR derives from a man aged 18 to 29 in good health. The CDR3 coding sequence is TGTGCCAGCAGCTTACTAGCGGGGGGGCCCGGAGAGACCCAGTACTTC. This gives the protein CASSLLAGGPGETQYF.